One sample yielded the 27 T cell receptor beta chains listed below, sequenced in a study of blood T cell repertoires in COVID-19. TCRdb's copy holds only in-frame clones and misses some; the assay was immunoSEQ multiplex PCR. This sample has 50,000 to 55,000 clones, with 82% found just once. What was sequenced was peripheral blood. These TCRs come from a man older than 75 with COVID-19, enrolled during active disease.

This chain joins TRBV24-1 and TRBJ2-3, with 8 bases that match TRBD2. CDR3 length: 14 residues. Germline V CDR1 and CDR2: KGHDR, SFDVKD. V trimming: 9 bases; J trimming: 1 base; junction bases outside the gene matches: 5. The chain's CDR3 is CATAGGVGTDTQYF. In nucleotides, the CDR3 is TGTGCCACCGCGGGGGGTGTAGGCACAGATACGCAGTATTTT.

The table lists this clone with a count of one. This chain connects TRBV28 to TRBJ1-3, with TRBD1 as a possible D gene (6 bases). Germline CDR1 MDHEN, CDR2 SYDVKM. CDR3 length: 14 residues. The V end lost 2 bases, the J end lost 4 bases, and 9 bases lay between the germline ends. Here the CDR3 DNA reads TGTGCCAGCAGTTTAAGTCAGGGGGGAAACACCATATATTTT. Residues: CASSLSQGGNTIYF.

The V and J genes are TRBV7-8 and TRBJ2-7, with TRBD1 matching over 9 bases. Germline CDR1 and CDR2: SGHVS and FQNEAQ. Trimming cost V 2 bases and J 6 bases; bases outside gene matches: 8. CDR3 size: 15 residues. The CDR3 sequence: CASSLPGQGKSEQYF. The CDR3 DNA follows: TGTGCCAGCAGCTTACCGGGACAGGGTAAAAGCGAGCAGTACTTC. The complete variable domain, with remaining parts taken from reference TRBV7-8 and TRBJ2-7, reads GAGVSQSPRYKVAKRGQDVALRCDPISGHVSLFWYQQALGQGPEFLTYFQNEAQLDKSGLPSDRFFAERPEGSVSTLKIQRTQQEDSAVYLCASSLPGQGKSEQYFGPGTRLTVT.

The chain recombines TRBV6-5 with TRBJ1-2; tentative D call: TRBD1 (6 bases). The CDR3 runs 14 residues. The V gene's germline CDR1 is MNHEY and CDR2 SVGAGI. V lost 6 bases to trimming and J lost 1 base, with 12 bases between them. In DNA, the CDR3 is TGTGCCAGCAGATTACAGGGATTTAACTATGGCTACACCTTC. Encoded protein: CASRLQGFNYGYTF.

This clone was seen a single time. J is TRBJ2-2 and V is TRBV7-2; the match to TRBD2 covers 7 bases. The CDR3 contains 16 residues. Looked up from germline, CDR1 is SGHTA and CDR2 is FQGNSA. The V and J ends lost 6 bases and 6 bases, in that order; junction bases with no gene match: 13. The CDR3 region is CASRSREAIGAGELFF. In DNA, the CDR3 is TGTGCCAGCAGGTCCCGGGAGGCTATTGGCGCCGGGGAGCTGTTTTTT.

This clone came up a few times. This chain uses TRBV30 with TRBJ1-1; TRBD1 might be the D (5 bases). V was cut by 2 bases and J by 5 bases, with 6 bases left in between. Germline V CDR1 and CDR2: GTSNPN, SVGIG (reference sequence). The CDR3 covers 11 residues. The CDR3 reads CAWSKGTEAFF. CDR3 in DNA: TGTGCCTGGAGTAAGGGGACTGAAGCTTTCTTT.

The chain joins TRBV7-2 to TRBJ2-5; 7 positions agree with TRBD1. CDR3 length equals 15 residues. Trimming cost V 4 bases and J 8 bases; bases outside gene matches: 13. The V gene's germline CDR1 is SGHTA and CDR2 FQGNSA. In DNA, the CDR3 is TGTGCCAGCAGCTCCCGCGGTTTAAGGGGGCTTACCCAGTACTTC. Translating gives CASSSRGLRGLTQYF.

The rearrangement joins TRBV25-1 to TRBJ1-2; a possible D gene is TRBD1 (5 bases). The CDR3 is 13 amino acids. The germline V and J ends were trimmed by 4 bases and 4 bases, with 10 bases remaining between them. Germline-derived CDR1 and CDR2 are MGHDK and SYGVNS. CDR3 in DNA: TGTGCCAGCAGTGGGGGCAGGTTCTATGGCTACACCTTC. Amino acid sequence: CASSGGRFYGYTF.

V usage is TRBV7-2 and J usage is TRBJ2-1; D gene ambiguous. Trimming cost V 2 bases and J 0 bases, with 14 bases left between them. In germline, CDR1 is SGHTA, CDR2 FQGNSA. CDR3 size: 17 residues. As DNA, the CDR3 is TGTGCCAGCAGCTTACTAGGTAGTTCTAGCTCCTACAATGAGCAGTTCTTC. Its translation: CASSLLGSSSSYNEQFF.

The rearrangement links TRBV19 to TRBJ2-1; 8 bases map to TRBD2. The CDR3 covers 16 residues. From germline, CDR1 is LNHDA and CDR2 SQIVND (reference sequence). The trim removed 3 bases at V and 2 bases at J, leaving 6 bases unmatched. The CDR3 loop is CASSIPGGGTYNEQFF. CDR3 in DNA: TGTGCCAGTAGTATCCCCGGCGGGGGGACCTACAATGAGCAGTTCTTC.

The chain carries TRBV7-2 and TRBJ2-7, with 7 nucleotides matching TRBD2. V lost 3 bases, J lost 2 bases, and 1 base stayed unmatched. This CDR3 has 13 residues. Looked up from germline, CDR1 is SGHTA and CDR2 is FQGNSA. The CDR3 sequence is CASSFGLAYEQYV. DNA of the CDR3: TGTGCCAGCAGCTTCGGACTAGCCTACGAGCAGTACGTC.

The chain recombines TRBV5-8 with TRBJ1-1; possibly TRBD1 for D (5 bases). The CDR3 runs 14 residues. Germline V gene data show CDR1 as SGHTS and CDR2 as YDEGEE. V was clipped by 5 bases and J by 1 base, with 12 bases between them. The CDR3 DNA is TGTGCCAGCAGGGTGGGGCAGACGAACACTGAAGCTTTCTTT. It translates to CASRVGQTNTEAFF.

This sequence joins TRBV18 and TRBJ1-6, with TRBD1 as a possible D gene (5 bases). The V gene lost 0 bases and the J gene lost 12 bases, with 9 bases spanning the gap. The CDR3 is made up of 13 amino acids. Germline V gives CDR1 KGHSH, CDR2 LQKENI. This chain's CDR3 is CASSPPGGEPLHF. The CDR3 DNA is TGTGCCAGCTCACCACCGGGGGGTGAACCCCTCCACTTT.

The CDR3 DNA is TGTGCCAGCAGTTACTCGACCCGGACAGGGTTGGCCGAGCAGTACTTC. Residues: CASSYSTRTGLAEQYF. The rearrangement links TRBV6-5 to TRBJ2-7; 8 bases agree with TRBD1. The CDR3 is 16 residues long. V lost 0 bases to trimming and J lost 6 bases; unmatched junction nucleotides: 10. Germline V lookup: CDR1 MNHEY, CDR2 SVGAGI.

This chain uses TRBV9 with TRBJ1-3, with D maybe TRBD1 (6 bases). V gave up 4 bases and J gave up 0 bases, with 14 bases separating them. The CDR3 contains 16 residues. Germline values: CDR1 SGDLS, CDR2 YYNGEE. The CDR3 DNA reads TGTGCCAGCAGCCCGCGGACAGTCCTCTCTGGAAACACCATATATTTT. This encodes CASSPRTVLSGNTIYF.

This clone appeared a single time. The chain joins TRBV10-3 to TRBJ1-1; D call uncertain. Germline CDR1 and CDR2: ENHRY and SYGVKD. The CDR3 has 16 residues. Trimming left V 6 bases short and J 0 bases short, with 17 bases between. Here the CDR3 DNA reads TGTGCCATCAGACCGGAGGAAGGTGATTTGAACACTGAAGCTTTCTTT. It specifies CAIRPEEGDLNTEAFF.

This clone was picked up a small number of times. The gene calls are TRBV7-3 and TRBJ1-1; D is undetermined. This CDR3 comprises 16 residues. Germline CDR1 SGHTA, CDR2 FQGTGA. Trimming removed 3 bases from V and 1 base from J, with 15 bases in between. CDR3 region: CASSFSVSSENTEAFF. The CDR3, as DNA: TGTGCCAGCAGCTTCTCTGTCTCGTCAGAGAACACTGAAGCTTTCTTT.

The chain couples TRBV7-2 to TRBJ2-2, with a tentative D call TRBD2 (6 bases). Trimming cost V 5 bases and J 5 bases, with 9 bases left between them. Germline values: CDR1 SGHTA, CDR2 FQGNSA. The CDR3 has 13 residues. The CDR3 nucleotides are TGTGCCAGCAGCCGGGACTTAACCGGGGAGCTGTTTTTT. It yields the protein CASSRDLTGELFF.

The chain recombines TRBV29-1 with TRBJ2-2; no definite D call. The V gene's germline CDR1 is SQVTM and CDR2 ANQGSEA. Trimming cost V 3 bases and J 4 bases, with 9 bases left between them. The length of the CDR3 is 13 residues. CDR3 DNA: TGCAGCGTTGATCCCTCGGGCACCGGGGAGCTGTTTTTT. This encodes CSVDPSGTGELFF.

The chain uses TRBV27 and TRBJ1-6; no firm D call. The germline V gene encodes CDR1 MNHEY and CDR2 SMNVEV (reference sequence). This CDR3 has 14 amino acids. Trimming took off 3 bases at V and 9 bases at J, with 12 bases between the two ends. The CDR3 DNA reads TGTGCCAGCAGTTTCAGGTCCCCGTCTTCACCCCTCCACTTT. Protein product: CASSFRSPSSPLHF.

This clone occurred many times. CDR3 nucleotide sequence: TGTGCCAGCAGTGTCCTCAGCGGGTCCTACGAGCAGTACGTC. This translates into CASSVLSGSYEQYV. The chain links TRBV11-1 to TRBJ2-7; TRBD2 is a possible D gene (6 bases). Germline assignment: CDR1 SGHAT and CDR2 FQDESV (reference sequence). The CDR3 length is 14 residues. V was trimmed by 6 bases and J by 1 base, leaving 13 bases between them.

The chain couples TRBV7-2 to TRBJ2-7; 8 bases match TRBD1. The CDR3 runs 12 residues. V lost 6 bases, J lost 4 bases, and 2 bases stayed unmatched. CDR1 is SGHTA, CDR2 FQGNSA, per germline. This chain's CDR3 is CASSRQGYEQYV. The CDR3 nucleotides read TGTGCCAGCAGTCGACAGGGGTACGAGCAGTACGTC.

V and J are TRBV15 and TRBJ1-3; possible D gene TRBD1, 6 bases. Germline loops: CDR1 LNHNV, CDR2 YYDKDF (reference sequence). V was trimmed by 0 bases and J by 0 bases, leaving 9 bases between them. The CDR3 consists of 16 residues. CDR3 nucleotide sequence: TGTGCCACCAGCAGAGATCGAGGGGGCTCTGGAAACACCATATATTTT. This gives the protein CATSRDRGGSGNTIYF.

V usage is TRBV6-5 and J usage is TRBJ1-5; 7 nucleotides agree with TRBD1. The CDR3 has 12 residues. The germline CDR1 and CDR2 sequences are MNHEY and SVGAGI. With V trimmed by 7 bases and J by 6 bases, 3 bases remained unmatched. This CDR3 is CASKGAGQPQHF. In DNA, the CDR3 is TGTGCCAGCAAGGGGGCTGGTCAGCCCCAGCATTTT.

The chain employs TRBV7-2 and TRBJ2-3; TRBD1 is a possible D gene (6 bases). The CDR3 contains 15 residues. Germline V CDR1 and CDR2: SGHTA, FQGNSA. V was pared by 1 base and J by 3 bases, with 11 bases between. CDR3 amino acids: CASSLVGARTDTQYF. The CDR3 nucleotides read TGTGCCAGCAGCTTAGTGGGGGCCCGGACAGATACGCAGTATTTT.

The chain uses TRBV6-5 and TRBJ1-1, with D unclear. The V gene lost 2 bases and the J gene lost 1 base, with 11 bases spanning the gap. From germline, CDR1 is MNHEY and CDR2 SVGAGI. The CDR3 runs to 15 residues. CDR3 nucleotide sequence: TGTGCCAGCAGTTACGTGACACACCGGAACACTGAAGCTTTCTTT. Translated, it gives CASSYVTHRNTEAFF.

J is TRBJ2-1 and V is TRBV6-5; weak D call: TRBD2 (6 bases). The germline CDR1 and CDR2 sequences are MNHEY and SVGAGI. This CDR3 has 15 residues. V was shortened by 7 bases and J by 0 bases, with 13 bases between the two germline ends. The CDR3 nucleotides are TGTGCCAGCAAGGGACTCAGGAGCTCCTACAATGAGCAGTTCTTC. Its translation is CASKGLRSSYNEQFF.